The sequence of this T cell receptor (beta chain) was determined in a study of blood T cells in healthy people across ages. The authors ran a second PCR of 7 to 11 cycles using a sample-barcoded 5' primer and a J-beta primer mix. MiXCR, run by TCRdb on the 5' RACE reads, gives a single entry per CDR3 protein. The sample carries roughly 800,000 distinct CDR3 sequences, 58% recorded once. V dropped 7 bases and J dropped 0; count of bases not matched to a gene: 8. The CDR3 is 14 residues long. From germline, CDR1 is SQVTM and CDR2 ANQGSEA. Regarding this clonotype: This may be a read error: a much more frequent sequence differs by one nucleotide.

The material sequenced was blood. The V and J genes are TRBV29-1 and TRBJ2-7, with 8 bases identical to TRBD2. The receptor comes from a young man in good health. CDR3 protein: CSALLSGSSYEQYF. CDR3 nucleotide sequence: TGCAGCGCCCTTTTGAGCGGGAGCTCCTACGAGCAGTACTTC.